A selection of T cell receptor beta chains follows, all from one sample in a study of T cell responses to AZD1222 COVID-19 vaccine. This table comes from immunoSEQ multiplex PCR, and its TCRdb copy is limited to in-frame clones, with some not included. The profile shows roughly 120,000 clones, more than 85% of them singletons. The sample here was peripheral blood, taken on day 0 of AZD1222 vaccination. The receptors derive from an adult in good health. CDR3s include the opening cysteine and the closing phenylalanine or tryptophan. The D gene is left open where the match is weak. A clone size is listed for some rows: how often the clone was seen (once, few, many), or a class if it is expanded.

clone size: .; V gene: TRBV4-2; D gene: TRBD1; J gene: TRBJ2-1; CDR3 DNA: TGTGCCAGCAACTCCGGAGAGGGGGCCAACTACAATGAGCAGTTCTTC; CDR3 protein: CASNSGEGANYNEQFF
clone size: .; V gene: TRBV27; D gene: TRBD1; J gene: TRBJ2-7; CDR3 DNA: TGTGCCAGCAGTTACCAGGGGGAATCTGCCGAGCAGTACTTC; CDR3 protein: CASSYQGESAEQYF
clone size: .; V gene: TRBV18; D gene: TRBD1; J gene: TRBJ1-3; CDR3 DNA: TGTGCCAGCTCACCCGGGACAGGGGGAAACACCATATATTTT; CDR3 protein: CASSPGTGGNTIYF
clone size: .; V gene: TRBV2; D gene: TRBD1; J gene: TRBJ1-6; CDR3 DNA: TGTGCCAGCAGGGGGACAGACTCACCCCTCCACTTT; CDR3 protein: CASRGTDSPLHF
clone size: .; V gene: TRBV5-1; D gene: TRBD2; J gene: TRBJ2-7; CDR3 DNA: TGCGCCAGCAGCTTCCGGGCTAGCGGGAGGGCACCCTACGAGCAGTACTTC; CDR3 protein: CASSFRASGRAPYEQYF
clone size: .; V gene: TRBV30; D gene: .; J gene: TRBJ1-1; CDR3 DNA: TGTGCCTGGAGTTCTTTGACGGGGAACACTGAAGCTTTCTTT; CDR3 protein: CAWSSLTGNTEAFF
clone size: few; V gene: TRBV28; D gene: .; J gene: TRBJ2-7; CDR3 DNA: TGTGCCAGCAGTTCTATACAGGGAGGCGAGCAGTACTTC; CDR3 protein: CASSSIQGGEQYF
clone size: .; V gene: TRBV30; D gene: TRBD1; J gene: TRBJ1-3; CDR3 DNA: TGTGCCTGGAGTGGGGGACAGGGAGGGCCTGGAAACACCATATATTTT; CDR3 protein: CAWSGGQGGPGNTIYF
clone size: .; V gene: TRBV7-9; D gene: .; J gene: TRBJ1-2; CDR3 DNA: TGTGCCAGCAGTCACAGGGAGGGCGACGATAACTATGGCTACACCTTC; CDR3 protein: CASSHREGDDNYGYTF
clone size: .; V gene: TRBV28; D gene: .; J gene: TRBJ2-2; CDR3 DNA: TGTGCCAGCATGCTCGGGGGAGCGAACACCGGGGAGCTGTTTTTT; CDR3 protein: CASMLGGANTGELFF
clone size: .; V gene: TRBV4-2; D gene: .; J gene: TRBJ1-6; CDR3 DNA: TGTGCCAGCAGCCAAGATAAGCGGCGGGCCTATAATTCACCCCTCCACTTT; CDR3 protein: CASSQDKRRAYNSPLHF
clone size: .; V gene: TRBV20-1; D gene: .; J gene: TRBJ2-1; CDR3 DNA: TGCAGTGCTTACTACAATGAGCAGTTCTTC; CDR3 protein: CSAYYNEQFF
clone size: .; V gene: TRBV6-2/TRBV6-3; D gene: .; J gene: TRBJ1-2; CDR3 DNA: TGTGCCAGCAGTGCAGCAGGGGAAGGCAATGGCTACACCTTC; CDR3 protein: CASSAAGEGNGYTF
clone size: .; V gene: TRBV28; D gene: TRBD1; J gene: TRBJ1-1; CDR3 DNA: TGTGCCAGCAGTTTAGTGGACAGGGTAGCTTTCTTT; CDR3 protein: CASSLVDRVAFF
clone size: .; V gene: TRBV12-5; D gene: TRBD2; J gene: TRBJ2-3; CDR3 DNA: TGTGCTAGTGGTTTGGTACTCGGGGGGGCAGATACGCAGTATTTT; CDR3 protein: CASGLVLGGADTQYF
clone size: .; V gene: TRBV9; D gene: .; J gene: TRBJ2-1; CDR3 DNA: TGTGCCAGCAGCGTAGGTCGCGGCGGAAGGTCCTACAATGAGCAGTTCTTC; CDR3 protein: CASSVGRGGRSYNEQFF
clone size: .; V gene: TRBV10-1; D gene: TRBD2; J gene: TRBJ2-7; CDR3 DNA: TGCGCCAGGGGACTAGCGGCCTACGAGCAGTACTTC; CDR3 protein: CARGLAAYEQYF
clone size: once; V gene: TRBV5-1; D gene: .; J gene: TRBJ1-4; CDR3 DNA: TGCGCCAGCAGCTTGCGGGGGGTAACTAATGAAAAACTGTTTTTT; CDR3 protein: CASSLRGVTNEKLFF
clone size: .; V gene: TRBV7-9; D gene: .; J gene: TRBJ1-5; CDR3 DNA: TGTGCCAGCAGCTTATCAAGTCAGCCCCAGCATTTT; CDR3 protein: CASSLSSQPQHF
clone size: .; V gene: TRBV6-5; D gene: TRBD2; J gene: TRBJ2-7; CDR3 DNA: TGTGCCAGCAGATTAGCGGGAGTGGGGTCCTACGAGCAGTACTTC; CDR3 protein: CASRLAGVGSYEQYF
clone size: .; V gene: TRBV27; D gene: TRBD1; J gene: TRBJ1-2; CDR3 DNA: TGTGCCAGCGCACGAGACAGGGACTATGGCTACACCTTC; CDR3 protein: CASARDRDYGYTF
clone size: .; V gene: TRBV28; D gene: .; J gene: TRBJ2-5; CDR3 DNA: TGTGCCAGCAGTCCTGACGTAGGGTGGGGGGAGACCCAGTACTTC; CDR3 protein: CASSPDVGWGETQYF
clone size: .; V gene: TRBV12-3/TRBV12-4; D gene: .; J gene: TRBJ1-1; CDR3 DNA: TGTGCCAGCAGTTTAAGGGTAGAAACTGAAGCTTTCTTT; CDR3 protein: CASSLRVETEAFF
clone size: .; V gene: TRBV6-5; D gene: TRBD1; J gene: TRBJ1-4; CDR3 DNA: TGTGCCAGCAGGATCGGGACAGGAGGGGAAAAACTGTTTTTT; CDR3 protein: CASRIGTGGEKLFF
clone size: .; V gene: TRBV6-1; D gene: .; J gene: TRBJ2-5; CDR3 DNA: TGTGCCAGCAGTGAAGCGCTAGCGACCCAGTACTTC; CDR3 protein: CASSEALATQYF
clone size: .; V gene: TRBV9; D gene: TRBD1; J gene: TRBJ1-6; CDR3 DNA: TGTGCCAGCAGCCCTACCCCGGGACAGAGAAATTCACCCCTCCACTTT; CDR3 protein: CASSPTPGQRNSPLHF
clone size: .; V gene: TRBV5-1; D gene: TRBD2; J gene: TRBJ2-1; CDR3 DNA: TGCGCCAGCCAGGCGGGAGGTCTCTCCTACAATGAGCAGTTCTTC; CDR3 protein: CASQAGGLSYNEQFF
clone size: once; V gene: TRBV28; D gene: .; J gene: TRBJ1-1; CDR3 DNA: TGTGCCAGCAGCACGGACACCCCGAACACTGAAGCTTTCTTT; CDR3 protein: CASSTDTPNTEAFF
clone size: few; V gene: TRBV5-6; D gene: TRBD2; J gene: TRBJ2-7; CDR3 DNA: TGTGCCAGCAGCCCCCCGGGACTAGCGGGAGGGCCAGAGGAGCAGTACTTC; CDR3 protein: CASSPPGLAGGPEEQYF
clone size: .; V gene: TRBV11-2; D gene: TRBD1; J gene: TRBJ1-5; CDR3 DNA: TGTGCCAGCAGCGAGGACAGGTTTAGCAATCAGCCCCAGCATTTT; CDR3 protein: CASSEDRFSNQPQHF